This T cell receptor (beta chain) emerged from a study of blood T cell repertoires in COVID-19. Study summary: Donors in the United States, Italy and Spain gave samples during acute or convalescent COVID-19. PBMCs, B-cell-depleted T cells, or T cells were the source of the cDNA or gDNA that made up the material.

Here immunoSEQ multiplex PCR was the method, and the copy in TCRdb shows in-frame clones only, minus some. This sample carries some 130,000 clones, approximately 90% of them seen once, and the ten largest clones take more than 2%. The CDR3 runs 14 residues. CDR1 is SNHLY and CDR2 is FYNNEI in the germline V gene. Trimming removed 6 bases from V and 10 bases from J, with 19 bases in between. The sample consisted of peripheral blood. The sequence was collected from a man in his 70s with active COVID-19. The chain joins TRBV2 to TRBJ2-1, with a possible D match to TRBD2 (5 bases). The CDR3 sequence: CASRGGIQTGEQFF. The CDR3 DNA is TGTGCCAGCAGAGGAGGTATCCAGACTGGGGAGCAGTTCTTC. The complete variable domain, with remaining parts taken from reference TRBV2 and TRBJ2-1, reads EPEVTQTPSHQVTQMGQEVILRCVPISNHLYFYWYRQILGQKVEFLVSFYNNEISEKSEIFDDQFSVERPDGSNFTLKIRSTKLEDSAMYFCASRGGIQTGEQFFGPGTRLTVL.